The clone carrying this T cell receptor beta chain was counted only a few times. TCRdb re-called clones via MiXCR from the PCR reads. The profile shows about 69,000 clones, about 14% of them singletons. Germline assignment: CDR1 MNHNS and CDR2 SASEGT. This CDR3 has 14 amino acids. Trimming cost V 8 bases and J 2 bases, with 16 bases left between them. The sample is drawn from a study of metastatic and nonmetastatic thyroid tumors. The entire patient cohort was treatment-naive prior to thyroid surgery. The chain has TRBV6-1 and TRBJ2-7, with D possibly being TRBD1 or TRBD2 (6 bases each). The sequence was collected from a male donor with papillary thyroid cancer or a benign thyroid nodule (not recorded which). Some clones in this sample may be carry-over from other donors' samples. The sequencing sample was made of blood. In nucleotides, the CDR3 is TGTGCCAGCTCGATAGAGGGGGGACCCTACGAGCAGTACTTC. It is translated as CASSIEGGPYEQYF.